This T cell receptor (beta chain) was identified in a study of OX40 agonist ivuxolimab in advanced cancers. Looking at the study overall: Prior therapy, whether anti-PD-1, anti-PD-L1 or anti-CTLA-4, was allowed, and 40% had some.

Study-wide findings and caveats: The CD4+ and CD8+ T cells in the blood had expanded clonally by week 6 at 0.1 to 3.0 mg/kg.

To note about this clone: The antigen remains unidentified.

Assay: immunoSEQ multiplex PCR; the TCRdb copy retains only in-frame clones and omits some. The sample holds about 29,000 clones, roughly 91% seen once. V dropped 2 bases and J dropped 2; count of bases not matched to a gene: 3. This CDR3 is built from 16 residues. Looked up from germline, CDR1 is MNHEY and CDR2 is SMNVEV (reference sequence). The chain couples TRBV27 to TRBJ1-2, with 12 bases fitting TRBD1. This receptor was obtained from an adult with an advanced solid tumor such as melanoma, head and neck, liver or kidney cancer. The sample here was CD4+ or CD8+ T cells sorted from blood, taken in a trial of the OX40 agonist ivuxolimab. CDR3: CASSLHGTGGNYGYTF. The CDR3 DNA sequence: TGTGCCAGCAGTTTACATGGGACAGGGGGCAACTATGGCTACACCTTC.